One sample yielded the 16 T cell receptor beta chains listed below, sequenced in a study of OX40 agonist ivuxolimab in advanced cancers. The assay was immunoSEQ multiplex PCR, and TCRdb's table has in-frame clones only and misses some. Among approximately 76,000 clones listed, approximately 86% were seen once. The sample consisted of CD4+ or CD8+ T cells sorted from blood, taken in a trial of the OX40 agonist ivuxolimab. All receptors come from an adult with an advanced solid tumor such as melanoma, head and neck, liver or kidney cancer.

The chain recombines TRBV2 with TRBJ1-1; D is uncertain. The CDR3 is made up of 13 amino acids. V was trimmed by 7 bases and J by 1 base, leaving 10 bases between them. Germline loops: CDR1 SNHLY, CDR2 FYNNEI. The CDR3 DNA is TGTGCCAGCAAGACAAGACGGAACACTGAAGCTTTCTTT. This sequence encodes CASKTRRNTEAFF.

The chain recombines TRBV20-1 with TRBJ2-7; D possibly matches TRBD1 or TRBD2 (7 bases each). Germline V CDR1 and CDR2: DFQATT, SNEGSKA (reference sequence). CDR3 length: 11 amino acids. The CDR3 nucleotides are TGCAGGGGGGGGACAGATTACGAGCAGTACTTC. Protein: CRGGTDYEQYF.

There are a few counts of this clone. The rearrangement joins TRBV5-1 to TRBJ2-7; 7 bases map to TRBD1. From germline, CDR1 is SGHRS and CDR2 YFSETQ. Trimming took 4 bases from V and 7 from J; bases not matched to a gene: 14. There are 15 residues in the CDR3. CDR3 nucleotides: TGCGCCAGCAGCATAGTGAGGGGGCCATTTAGGGAGCAGTACTTC. Its translation is CASSIVRGPFREQYF.

This chain links TRBV5-6 with TRBJ2-3; no definite D call. The germline CDR1 and CDR2 sequences are SGHDT and YYEEEE. This CDR3 is built from 15 residues. V was shortened by 2 bases and J by 5 bases, with 15 bases between the two germline ends. CDR3 bases: TGTGCCAGCAGCTTTCTGGGGTCTGGGATAGATACGCAGTATTTT. Its translation: CASSFLGSGIDTQYF.

The genes are TRBV23-1 and TRBJ1-2; no clear D gene. TRBV23-1 is an ORF, and what it does is uncertain. CDR3 length: 13 residues. Trimming left V 3 bases short and J 5 bases short, with 10 bases between. The DNA for the CDR3 is TGCGCCAGCAGTCAGGGGAGAAGGTATGGCTACACCTTC. As protein: CASSQGRRYGYTF.

J is TRBJ1-2 and V is TRBV28; a weak D match, TRBD1 (5 bases). Germline CDR1 and CDR2: MDHEN and SYDVKM. CDR3 size: 13 residues. V was shortened by 9 bases and J by 2 bases, with 13 bases between the two germline ends. The CDR3 spells CASFGRGNYGYTF. The CDR3 DNA follows: TGTGCCAGTTTTGGGCGGGGGAACTATGGCTACACCTTC.

The chain couples TRBV5-4 to TRBJ1-3; weak D call: TRBD1 (6 bases). Germline V gene sequence: CDR1 SGHNT, CDR2 YYREEE (reference sequence). The CDR3 runs 17 residues. V lost 3 bases to trimming and J lost 0 bases, with 16 bases between them. The CDR3, as DNA: TGTGCCAGCAGCTCCCGGATAGGGGGAAACTCTGGAAACACCATATATTTT. As protein: CASSSRIGGNSGNTIYF.

The V and J genes are TRBV6-5 and TRBJ1-2, with 9 bases matching TRBD1. The CDR3 has 14 amino acids. CDR1 MNHEY and CDR2 SVGAGI come from the germline V gene. V lost 7 bases and J lost 14; bases outside the gene matches: 17. CDR3 sequence (DNA): TGTGCCAGCACTCCTACCCTAGAGGGACAGGGATATACCTTC. It is translated as CASTPTLEGQGYTF.

The chain recombines TRBV6-5 with TRBJ1-2, with 12 bases lining up with TRBD1. The CDR3 is made up of 16 amino acids. Germline CDR1 reads MNHEY; CDR2 reads SVGAGI. The ends lost 4 bases at V and 4 bases at J; junction bases unmatched: 7. CDR3 DNA sequence: TGTGCCAGCAGTTCCGGGACAGGGGGCCAGAGCTATGGCTACACCTTC. This encodes CASSSGTGGQSYGYTF.

The V call is TRBV2, the J call TRBJ1-1; D unclear. Trimming removed 4 bases from V and 4 bases from J, with 4 bases in between. Germline V CDR1 and CDR2: SNHLY, FYNNEI. This CDR3 spans 11 amino acids. CDR3 nucleotides: TGTGCCAGCAGTGTAACCACTGAAGCTTTCTTT. Residues: CASSVTTEAFF.

This chain links TRBV28 with TRBJ1-5; D is undetermined. CDR1 and CDR2 (germline): MDHEN, SYDVKM. This CDR3 comprises 14 residues. Trimming left V 1 base short and J 6 bases short, with 10 bases between. In DNA, the CDR3 is TGTGCCAGCAGTTTATTGGGAGTGGGTCAGCCCCAGCATTTT. It yields the protein CASSLLGVGQPQHF.

V and J are TRBV6-5 and TRBJ1-3; D gene uncertain. This CDR3 is 13 amino acids long. The V end lost 0 bases, the J end lost 7 bases, and 7 bases lay between the germline ends. Germline assignment: CDR1 MNHEY and CDR2 SVGAGI. The CDR3 DNA follows: TGTGCCAGCAGTTACTCGATTCATAACACCATATATTTT. It specifies CASSYSIHNTIYF.

The gene calls are TRBV19 and TRBJ2-5, with TRBD1 matching over 7 bases. Losses at the gene ends were 6 bases for V and 5 bases for J; bases not matched to a gene: 6. This CDR3 region has 13 residues. CDR1 is LNHDA and CDR2 is SQIVND in the germline V gene (reference sequence). The CDR3 sequence is CASRHRGGETQYF. The CDR3 DNA reads as TGTGCCAGTAGACACAGGGGTGGGGAGACCCAGTACTTC.

The chain couples TRBV19 to TRBJ1-5, with 11 bases lining up with TRBD1. Trimming took 1 base from V and 7 from J; bases not matched to a gene: 3. Germline assignment: CDR1 LNHDA and CDR2 SQIVND (reference sequence). CDR3 size: 15 residues. CDR3 coding DNA: TGTGCCAGTAGTATAGGCGGACAGGGGGCCCAGCCCCAGCATTTT. It specifies CASSIGGQGAQPQHF.

The gene calls are TRBV6-6 and TRBJ2-7, with D unclear. Germline assignment: CDR1 MNHNY and CDR2 SVGAGI (reference sequence). This CDR3 spans 12 amino acids. V was trimmed by 5 bases and J by 3 bases, leaving 8 bases between them. The CDR3 here is CASSNSVYEQYF. The CDR3 bases are TGTGCCAGCAGTAACAGCGTCTACGAGCAGTACTTC.

For the CDR3, the DNA is TGTGCCAGCAGCTTAGAAGAGCAGCGACAAGCTAACTATGGCTACACCTTC. Translation gives CASSLEEQRQANYGYTF. J is TRBJ1-2 and V is TRBV7-9; D call uncertain. This CDR3 has 17 amino acids. Germline values: CDR1 SEHNR, CDR2 FQNEAQ (reference sequence). V was shortened by 1 base and J by 0 bases, with 15 bases between the two germline ends.